The source of this TCR beta chain is a study of control samples from healthy donors and cancer patients. This CDR3 contains 14 residues. Germline loops: CDR1 SNHLY, CDR2 FYNNEI. V gave up 2 bases and J gave up 6 bases, with 10 bases separating them. Measured with immunoSEQ multiplex PCR; TCRdb has only the in-frame clones, and not every one. The sample has about 70,000 clones; around 87% are singletons. Sample: PBMCs. The TCR originated in a woman aged 45 to 65 with head and neck cancer. The chain joins TRBV2 to TRBJ2-2; D may be TRBD2 (6 bases). The DNA of the CDR3 is TGTGCCAGCAGTGAACAGGGAGGCGCCGGGGAGCTGTTTTTT. Amino acids: CASSEQGGAGELFF.